Listed below are T cell receptor beta chains from one sample, sequenced in a study of blood T cells in healthy people across ages. One entry per CDR3 protein, called by TCRdb with MiXCR from the 5' RACE reads. Of hundreds of thousands of distinct CDR3 sequences in the sample, 29% are singletons; the top ten hold 15% to 20%. Sequenced sample: blood. The source of these receptors is an elderly woman in good health. CDR3s include the opening cysteine and the closing phenylalanine or tryptophan. D genes are given only for firm matches. Size tells how often a clone was seen (once, few, many) or the class of an expanded clone, and some rows leave it out.

d_gene	v_gene	j_gene	abundance	CDR3aa	CDR3nt
TRBD2	TRBV20-1	TRBJ2-1	NA	CSARCGSGRSSYNEQFF	TGCAGTGCTCGGTGTGGTAGCGGGAGGAGCTCCTACAATGAGCAGTTCTTC
NA	TRBV7-9	TRBJ1-1	many	CASSLVGEMNTEAFF	TGTGCCAGCAGCTTAGTTGGGGAAATGAACACTGAAGCTTTCTTT
TRBD1	TRBV20-1	TRBJ2-7	many	CSVYRDSLYEQYF	TGCAGTGTGTATAGGGACAGCCTCTACGAGCAGTACTTC
TRBD2	TRBV20-1	TRBJ2-5	many	CSARVGRGGPETQYF	TGCAGTGCCCGAGTTGGGCGGGGGGGCCCAGAGACCCAGTACTTC
TRBD1	TRBV10-3	TRBJ2-5	many	CAIRDRVQETQYF	TGTGCCATCAGAGACAGGGTCCAGGAGACCCAGTACTTC
NA	TRBV7-9	TRBJ2-1	few	CASSFGSSFTGYNEQFF	TGTGCCAGCAGCTTCGGGTCGTCCTTTACGGGCTACAATGAGCAGTTCTTC
NA	TRBV5-1	TRBJ2-7	once	CASSWGHTNSYEQYF	TGCGCCAGCAGCTGGGGACACACGAACTCCTACGAGCAGTACTTC
TRBD1	TRBV2	TRBJ1-2	NA	CASRGLGQGKNGYTF	TGTGCCAGCAGGGGGTTGGGACAGGGGAAGAATGGCTACACCTTC
NA	TRBV6-2/TRBV6-3	TRBJ1-2	many	CASSYAKANYGYTF	TGTGCCAGCAGTTACGCGAAGGCTAACTATGGCTACACCTTC
NA	TRBV19	TRBJ1-1	NA	CASRARQNTEAFF	TGTGCCAGTAGGGCACGGCAGAACACTGAAGCTTTCTTT
NA	TRBV7-2	TRBJ2-4	once	CASSLVQYQNIQYF	TGTGCCAGCAGCTTGGTACAATATCAAAACATTCAGTACTTC
TRBD1	TRBV7-9	TRBJ2-6	many	CASSPSTGISGANVLTF	TGTGCCAGCAGCCCCTCGACAGGGATCTCTGGGGCCAACGTCCTGACTTTC
TRBD1	TRBV18	TRBJ1-1	few	CASSPGQLPEAFF	TGTGCCAGCTCACCGGGACAGCTCCCTGAAGCTTTCTTT
NA	TRBV14	TRBJ2-3	few	CASSQEPAGATDTQYF	TGTGCCAGCAGCCAAGAACCGGCGGGGGCCACAGATACGCAGTATTTT
NA	TRBV20-1	TRBJ1-5	many	CSARGRGFNQPQHF	TGCAGTGCTAGGGGCAGGGGTTTCAATCAGCCCCAGCATTTT
TRBD1	TRBV5-1	TRBJ1-2	once	CASNRQGAGYGYTF	TGCGCCAGCAACCGACAGGGGGCCGGCTATGGCTACACCTTC
NA	TRBV29-1	TRBJ2-5	many	CSAGRLARQETQYF	TGCAGCGCGGGGAGGCTAGCGCGCCAAGAGACCCAGTACTTC
TRBD2	TRBV18	TRBJ2-3	many	CASSPLPTSGGTDTQYF	TGTGCCAGCTCACCCCTACCGACTAGCGGGGGCACAGATACGCAGTATTTT
TRBD1	TRBV14	TRBJ2-5	many	CASSKTGGETQYF	TGTGCCAGCAGTAAAACAGGGGGAGAGACCCAGTACTTC
NA	TRBV21-1	TRBJ1-1	many	CASGYGTGRGNTEAFF	TGTGCCAGCGGATACGGGACAGGTAGGGGGAACACTGAAGCTTTCTTT
TRBD2	TRBV28	TRBJ2-1	few	CASSWTSGGATYNERFF	TGTGCCAGCAGTTGGACTAGCGGGGGGGCCACCTACAATGAGCGGTTCTTC
NA	TRBV18	TRBJ1-5	few	CASSGDGPHQPQHF	TGTGCCAGCTCAGGGGACGGCCCCCATCAGCCCCAGCATTTT
NA	TRBV6-2/TRBV6-3	TRBJ2-7	NA	CASGAGGRPRDEQYF	TGTGCCAGCGGGGCCGGGGGGCGACCCCGGGACGAGCAGTACTTC
TRBD2	TRBV7-9	TRBJ2-5	NA	CASSLGLAEQETQYF	TGTGCCAGCAGCCTCGGACTAGCGGAACAAGAGACCCAGTACTTC
TRBD1	TRBV7-2	TRBJ2-3	many	CASSPGDRLGADTQYF	TGTGCCAGCAGCCCGGGGGACAGGTTGGGCGCAGATACGCAGTATTTT
NA	TRBV7-2	TRBJ2-7	many	CASSLRQETIYEQYF	TGTGCCAGCAGCCTCCGACAGGAAACGATCTACGAGCAGTACTTC
TRBD2	TRBV7-2	TRBJ2-3	NA	CASSRSGADTDTQYF	TGTGCCAGCAGTCGTAGCGGGGCCGACACAGATACGCAGTATTTT
NA	TRBV10-3	TRBJ1-2	NA	CAISDRTVRGYTF	TGTGCCATCAGTGACCGGACAGTCCGAGGCTACACCTTC
NA	TRBV9	TRBJ1-1	few	CASSTGHSDTEAFF	TGTGCCAGCAGCACGGGACACAGCGACACTGAAGCTTTCTTT
NA	TRBV7-9	TRBJ2-7	many	CASSSLGHYEQYF	TGTGCCAGCAGCTCACTGGGTCACTACGAGCAGTACTTC
NA	TRBV12-3/TRBV12-4	TRBJ2-1	many	CASSLRTGLTEQFF	TGTGCCAGCAGTCTGCGTACAGGGCTGACTGAGCAGTTCTTC
NA	TRBV19	TRBJ1-4	NA	CASSTQSATNEKLFF	TGTGCCAGTAGTACACAGAGCGCAACTAATGAAAAACTGTTTTTT
TRBD1	TRBV20-1	TRBJ2-7	NA	CSARRDRESYEQYF	TGCAGTGCTAGGCGGGACAGGGAGTCCTACGAGCAGTACTTC
TRBD2	TRBV14	TRBJ2-5	many	CASSQDGRGGETQYF	TGTGCCAGCAGCCAAGACGGGAGGGGAGGGGAGACCCAGTACTTC
NA	TRBV29-1	TRBJ1-1	NA	CSVRKSGDTEAFF	TGCAGCGTGCGGAAGTCGGGGGACACTGAAGCTTTCTTT
TRBD2	TRBV11-2	TRBJ2-7	NA	CASSLWGGTTYNEQYF	TGTGCCAGCAGCTTATGGGGCGGGACTACTTACAATGAGCAGTACTTC
TRBD1	TRBV5-1	TRBJ1-5	many	CASSPRQGSNQPQHF	TGCGCCAGCAGCCCGAGACAGGGGAGCAATCAGCCCCAGCATTTT
NA	TRBV7-2	TRBJ2-5	many	CASSSGQRGTQYF	TGTGCCAGCAGCTCCGGACAGAGGGGGACCCAGTACTTC
NA	TRBV30	TRBJ2-7	many	CAWRVNFRYPYEQYF	TGTGCCTGGAGGGTCAACTTCCGGTACCCTTACGAGCAGTACTTC
NA	TRBV6-2/TRBV6-3	TRBJ2-3	NA	CASSYSGAGTDTQYF	TGTGCCAGCAGTTACTCGGGGGCTGGGACAGATACGCAGTATTTT
TRBD2	TRBV7-9	TRBJ2-1	many	CASSLAPSGGANEQFF	TGTGCCAGCAGCTTAGCGCCTAGCGGGGGGGCTAATGAGCAGTTCTTC
NA	TRBV5-1	TRBJ1-1	NA	CASSPGGGTDYTEAFF	TGCGCCAGCAGCCCTGGGGGGGGGACCGATTACACTGAAGCTTTCTTT
TRBD2	TRBV9	TRBJ2-1	NA	CASSVGVAGNEQFF	TGTGCCAGCAGCGTAGGGGTAGCGGGCAATGAGCAGTTCTTC
TRBD1	TRBV7-6	TRBJ1-6	NA	CAGSPGQGRDSPLHF	TGTGCCGGCAGCCCGGGACAGGGCCGGGATTCACCCCTCCACTTT
TRBD2	TRBV6-5	TRBJ2-5	few	CASSYFFASGAETQYF	TGTGCCAGCAGTTACTTTTTTGCTAGCGGGGCTGAGACCCAGTACTTC
NA	TRBV11-2	TRBJ1-2	NA	CASSLDGAGSLGGYTF	TGTGCCAGCAGCTTAGATGGAGCAGGTTCATTGGGAGGCTACACCTTC
NA	TRBV7-2	TRBJ1-1	once	CAGSGGPLEAFF	TGTGCCGGCTCCGGGGGGCCATTGGAAGCTTTCTTT
NA	TRBV4-3	TRBJ2-3	NA	CASSRRGAGDTQYF	TGCGCCAGCAGCCGCAGGGGGGCAGGAGATACGCAGTATTTT
NA	TRBV20-1	TRBJ2-1	NA	CSARDLPDNEQFF	TGCAGCGCAAGGGACCTCCCGGACAATGAGCAGTTCTTC
NA	TRBV12-3/TRBV12-4	TRBJ1-2	once	CASRSGSGYTF	TGTGCCAGCAGATCAGGGAGTGGCTACACCTTC
TRBD1	TRBV20-1	TRBJ2-5	many	CSAGQGARETQYF	TGCAGTGCTGGACAGGGGGCGAGGGAGACCCAGTACTTC
TRBD2	TRBV7-2	TRBJ2-1	many	CASSPTGLAGNEQFF	TGTGCCAGCAGCCCGACAGGGCTAGCGGGGAATGAGCAGTTCTTC
NA	TRBV29-1	TRBJ2-5	many	CSGGLLAQETQYF	TGCAGCGGGGGGTTGTTGGCCCAAGAGACCCAGTACTTC
NA	TRBV7-9	TRBJ1-2	many	CASSLSGLDSYGYTF	TGTGCCAGCAGCTTATCAGGGTTAGATAGCTATGGCTACACCTTC
TRBD1	TRBV6-1	TRBJ1-2	few	CASSRGQARGYRGAGYTF	TGTGCCAGCAGTCGCGGACAGGCTCGTGGTTATCGCGGTGCTGGCTACACCTTC
NA	TRBV11-2	TRBJ2-5	few	CASSLGGNLETQYF	TGTGCCAGCAGCTTAGGAGGGAACTTGGAGACCCAGTACTTC
NA	TRBV10-3	TRBJ2-5	many	CAISEPGRGAWETQYF	TGTGCCATCAGTGAACCTGGACGGGGTGCGTGGGAGACCCAGTACTTC
TRBD1	TRBV19	TRBJ2-5	NA	CASSVGQGRQETQYF	TGTGCCAGTAGCGTCGGACAGGGCAGGCAAGAGACCCAGTACTTC
NA	TRBV9	TRBJ1-2	many	CASSVVSGGGYGYTF	TGTGCCAGCAGCGTAGTCAGCGGGGGAGGCTATGGCTACACCTTC